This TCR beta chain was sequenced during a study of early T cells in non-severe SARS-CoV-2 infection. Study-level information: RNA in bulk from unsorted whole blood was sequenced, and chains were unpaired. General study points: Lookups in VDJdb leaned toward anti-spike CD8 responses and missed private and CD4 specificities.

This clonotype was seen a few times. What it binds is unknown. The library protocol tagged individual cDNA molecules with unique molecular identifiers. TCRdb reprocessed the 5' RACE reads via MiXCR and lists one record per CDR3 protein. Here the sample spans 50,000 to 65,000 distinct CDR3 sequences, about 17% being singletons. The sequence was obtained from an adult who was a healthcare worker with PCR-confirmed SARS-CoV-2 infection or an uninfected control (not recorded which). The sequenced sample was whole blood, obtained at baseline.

This chain's CDR3 is CASSYGTSGAYNEQFF. In nucleotides, the CDR3 is TGTGCCAGCAGTTACGGTACTAGCGGTGCCTACAATGAGCAGTTCTTC. This chain links TRBV6-5 with TRBJ2-1, with 8 bases that match TRBD2. The CDR3 loop spans 16 amino acids. V was clipped by 2 bases and J by 2 bases; unmatched bases: 5. Germline CDR1 MNHEY, CDR2 SVGAGI.